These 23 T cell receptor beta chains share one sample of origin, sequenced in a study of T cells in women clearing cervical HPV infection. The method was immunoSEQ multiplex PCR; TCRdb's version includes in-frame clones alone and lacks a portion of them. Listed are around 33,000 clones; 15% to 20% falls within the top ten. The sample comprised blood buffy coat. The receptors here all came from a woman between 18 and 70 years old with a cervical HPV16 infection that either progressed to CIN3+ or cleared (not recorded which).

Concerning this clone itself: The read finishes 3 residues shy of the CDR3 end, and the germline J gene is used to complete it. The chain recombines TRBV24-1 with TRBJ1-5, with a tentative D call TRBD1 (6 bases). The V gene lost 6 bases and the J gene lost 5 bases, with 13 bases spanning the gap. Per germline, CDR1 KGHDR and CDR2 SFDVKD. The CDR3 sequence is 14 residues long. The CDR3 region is CATSNTGWDQPQHF. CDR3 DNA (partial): TGTGCCACCAGTAACACAGGGTGGGATCAGCCC.

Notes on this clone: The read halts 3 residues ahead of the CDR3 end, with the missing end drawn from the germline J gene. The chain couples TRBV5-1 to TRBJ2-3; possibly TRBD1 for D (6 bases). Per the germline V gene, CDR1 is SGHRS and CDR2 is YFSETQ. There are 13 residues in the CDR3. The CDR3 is CASARDNNQPQYF. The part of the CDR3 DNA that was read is TGCGCCAGTGCCCGGGACAACAATCAGCCG.

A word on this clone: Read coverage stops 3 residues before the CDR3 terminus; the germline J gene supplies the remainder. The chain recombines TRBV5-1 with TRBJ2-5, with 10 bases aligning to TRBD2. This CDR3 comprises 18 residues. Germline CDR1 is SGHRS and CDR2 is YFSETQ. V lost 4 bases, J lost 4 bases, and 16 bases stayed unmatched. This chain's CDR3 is CASSPGASGGPGLETQYF. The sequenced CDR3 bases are TGCGCCAGCAGCCCCGGAGCTAGCGGGGGTCCCGGGTTAGAGACC.

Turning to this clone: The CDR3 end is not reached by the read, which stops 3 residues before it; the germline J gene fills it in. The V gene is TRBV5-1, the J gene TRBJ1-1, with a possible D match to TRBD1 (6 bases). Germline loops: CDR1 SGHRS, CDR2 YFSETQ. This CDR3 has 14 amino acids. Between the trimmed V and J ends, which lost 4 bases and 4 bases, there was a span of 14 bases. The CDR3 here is CASSPARGGTEAFF. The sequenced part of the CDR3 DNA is TGCGCCAGCAGCCCGGCCAGGGGAGGCACTGAA.

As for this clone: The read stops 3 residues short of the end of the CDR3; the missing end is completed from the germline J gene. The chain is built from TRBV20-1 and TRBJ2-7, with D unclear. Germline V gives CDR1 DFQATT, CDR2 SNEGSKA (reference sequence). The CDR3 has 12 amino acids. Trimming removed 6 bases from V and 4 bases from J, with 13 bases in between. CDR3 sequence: CSAARGVYEQYF. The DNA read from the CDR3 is TGCAGTGCGGCCCGCGGAGTATACGAG.

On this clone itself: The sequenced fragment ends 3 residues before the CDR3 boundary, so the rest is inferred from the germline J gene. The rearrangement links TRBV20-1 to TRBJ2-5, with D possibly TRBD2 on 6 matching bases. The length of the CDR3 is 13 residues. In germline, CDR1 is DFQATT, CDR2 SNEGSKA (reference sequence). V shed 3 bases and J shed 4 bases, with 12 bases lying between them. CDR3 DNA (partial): TGCAGTGCTAGGGAGACTAGTGGAGAGACC. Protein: CSARETSGET. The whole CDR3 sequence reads CSARETSGETQYF.

The covered CDR3 bases are TGCAGTGCTAGATCGGGACAGGGAGACCAAGAGACC. Amino acid sequence: CSARSGQGDQET. The whole CDR3 region reads CSARSGQGDQETQYF. The V gene is TRBV20-1, the J gene TRBJ2-5; 9 bases agree with TRBD1. The CDR3 end is not reached by the read, which stops 3 residues before it; the germline J gene fills it in. Trimming took 2 bases from V and 0 from J; bases not matched to a gene: 4. The CDR3 runs to 15 residues. Germline CDR1 reads DFQATT; CDR2 reads SNEGSKA (reference sequence).

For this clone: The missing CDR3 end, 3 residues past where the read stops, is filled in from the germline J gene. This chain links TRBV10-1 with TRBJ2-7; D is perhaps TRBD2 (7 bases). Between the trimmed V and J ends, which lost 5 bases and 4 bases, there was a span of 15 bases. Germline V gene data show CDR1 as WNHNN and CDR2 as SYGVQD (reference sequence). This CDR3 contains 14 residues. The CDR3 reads CASSPSGGAYEQYF. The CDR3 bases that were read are TGCGCCAGCAGTCCCTCTGGGGGGGCGTACGAG.

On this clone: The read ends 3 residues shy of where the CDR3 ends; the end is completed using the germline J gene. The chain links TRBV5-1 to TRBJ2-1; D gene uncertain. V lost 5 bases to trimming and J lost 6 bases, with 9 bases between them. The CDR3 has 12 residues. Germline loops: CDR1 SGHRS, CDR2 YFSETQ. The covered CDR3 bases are TGCGCCAGCAGTTTCCAAGGCAATGAG. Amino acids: CASSFQGNE. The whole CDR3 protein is CASSFQGNEQFF.

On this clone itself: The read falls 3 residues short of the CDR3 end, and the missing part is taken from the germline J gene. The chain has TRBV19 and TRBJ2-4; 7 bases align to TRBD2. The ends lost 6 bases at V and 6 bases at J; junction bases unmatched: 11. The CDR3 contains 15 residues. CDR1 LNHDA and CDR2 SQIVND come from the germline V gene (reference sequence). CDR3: CASRWDYADRNIQYF. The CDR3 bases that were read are TGTGCCAGTAGGTGGGACTATGCGGATCGAAACATT.

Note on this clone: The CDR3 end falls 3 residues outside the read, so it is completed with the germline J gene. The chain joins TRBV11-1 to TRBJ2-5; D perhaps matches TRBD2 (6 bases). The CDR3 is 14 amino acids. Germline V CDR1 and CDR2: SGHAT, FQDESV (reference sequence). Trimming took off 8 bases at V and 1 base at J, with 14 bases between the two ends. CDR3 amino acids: CASGSGLLQETQYF. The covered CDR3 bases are TGTGCCAGCGGTTCGGGACTCCTCCAAGAGACC.

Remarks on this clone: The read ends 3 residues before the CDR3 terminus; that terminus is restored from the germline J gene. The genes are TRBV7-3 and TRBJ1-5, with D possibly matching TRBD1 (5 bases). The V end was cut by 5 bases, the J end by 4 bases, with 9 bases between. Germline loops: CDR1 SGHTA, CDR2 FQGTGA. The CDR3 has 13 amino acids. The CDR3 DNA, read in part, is TGTGCCAGCAGCCTCGACAGTAATCAGCCC. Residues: CASSLDSNQP. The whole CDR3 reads CASSLDSNQPQHF.

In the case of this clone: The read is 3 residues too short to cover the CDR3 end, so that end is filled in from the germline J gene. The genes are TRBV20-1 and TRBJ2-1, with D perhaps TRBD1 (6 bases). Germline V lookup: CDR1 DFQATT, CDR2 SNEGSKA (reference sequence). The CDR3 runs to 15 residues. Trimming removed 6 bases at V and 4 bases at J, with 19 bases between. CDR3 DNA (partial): TGCAGTGCCCCCTGGGCGACAGGAGCATACAATGAG. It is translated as CSAPWATGAYNE. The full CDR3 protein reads CSAPWATGAYNEQFF.

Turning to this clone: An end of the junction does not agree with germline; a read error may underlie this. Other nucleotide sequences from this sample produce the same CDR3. The sequenced part of the CDR3 DNA is TGTGCCTGGACAGGGTGGTCTGGAAACACT. It is translated as CAWTGWSGNT. The full-length CDR3 reads as CAWTGWSGNTIYF. V is TRBV30 and J is TRBJ1-3; possibly TRBD1 for D (5 bases). The read stops 3 residues short of the end of the CDR3; the missing end is completed from the germline J gene. This CDR3 has 13 amino acids. Germline V gene data show CDR1 as GTSNPN and CDR2 as SVGIG (reference sequence).

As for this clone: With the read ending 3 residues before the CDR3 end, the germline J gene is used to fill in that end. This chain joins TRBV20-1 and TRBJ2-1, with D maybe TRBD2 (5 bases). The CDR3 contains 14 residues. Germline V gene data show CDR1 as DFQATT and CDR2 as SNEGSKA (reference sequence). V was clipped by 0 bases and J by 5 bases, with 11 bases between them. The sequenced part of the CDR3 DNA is TGCAGTGCTAGAGATCCGCGGGCGGACAATGAG. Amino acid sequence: CSARDPRADNE. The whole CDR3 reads CSARDPRADNEQFF.

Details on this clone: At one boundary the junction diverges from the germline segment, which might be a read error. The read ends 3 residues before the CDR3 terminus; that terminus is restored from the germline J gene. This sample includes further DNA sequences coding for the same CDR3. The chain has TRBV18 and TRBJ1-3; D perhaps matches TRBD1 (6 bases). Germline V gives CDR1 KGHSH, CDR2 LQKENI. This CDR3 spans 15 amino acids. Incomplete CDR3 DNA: TGTGCCAGCTCTTCCGGGACATCCGCTGGAAACACG. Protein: CASSSGTSAGNT. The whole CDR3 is CASSSGTSAGNTIYF.

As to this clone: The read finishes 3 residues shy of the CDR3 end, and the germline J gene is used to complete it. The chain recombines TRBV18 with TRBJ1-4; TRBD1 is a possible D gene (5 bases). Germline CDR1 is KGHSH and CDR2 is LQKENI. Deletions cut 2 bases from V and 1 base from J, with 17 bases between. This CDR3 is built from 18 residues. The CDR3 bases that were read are TGTGCCAGCTCACCAAACGCCCCTAGTACAGGAACTAATGAAAAA. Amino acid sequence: CASSPNAPSTGTNEK. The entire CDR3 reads CASSPNAPSTGTNEKLFF.

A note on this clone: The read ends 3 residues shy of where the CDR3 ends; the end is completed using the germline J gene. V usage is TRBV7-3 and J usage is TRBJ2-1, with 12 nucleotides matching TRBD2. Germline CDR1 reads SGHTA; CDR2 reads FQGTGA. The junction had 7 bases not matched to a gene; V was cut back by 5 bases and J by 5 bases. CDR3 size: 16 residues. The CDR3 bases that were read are TGTGCCAGCAGCCTCTCGACTAGCGGGGGACACAATGAG. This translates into CASSLSTSGGHNE. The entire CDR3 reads CASSLSTSGGHNEQFF.

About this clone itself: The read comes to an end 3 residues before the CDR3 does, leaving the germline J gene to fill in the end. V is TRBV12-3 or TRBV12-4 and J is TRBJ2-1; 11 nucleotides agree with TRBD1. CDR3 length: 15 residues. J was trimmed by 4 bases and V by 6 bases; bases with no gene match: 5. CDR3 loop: CASRLDRGLYNEQFF. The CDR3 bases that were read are TGTGCCAGCAGACTGGACAGGGGGCTTTACAATGAG.

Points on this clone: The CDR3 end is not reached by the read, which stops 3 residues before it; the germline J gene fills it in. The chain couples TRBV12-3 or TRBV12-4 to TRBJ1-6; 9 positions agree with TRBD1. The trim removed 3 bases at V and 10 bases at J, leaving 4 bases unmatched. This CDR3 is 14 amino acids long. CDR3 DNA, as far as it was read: TGTGCCAGCAGTTTGGGACAGGGAGGGTCACCC. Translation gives CASSLGQGGSP. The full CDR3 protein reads CASSLGQGGSPLHF.

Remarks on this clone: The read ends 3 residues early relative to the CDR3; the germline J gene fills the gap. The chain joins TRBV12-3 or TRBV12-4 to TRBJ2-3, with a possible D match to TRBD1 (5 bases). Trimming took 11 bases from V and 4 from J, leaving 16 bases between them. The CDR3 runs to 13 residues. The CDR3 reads CAVQDTQSDTQYF. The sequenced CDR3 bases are TGTGCCGTCCAGGACACCCAATCAGATACG.

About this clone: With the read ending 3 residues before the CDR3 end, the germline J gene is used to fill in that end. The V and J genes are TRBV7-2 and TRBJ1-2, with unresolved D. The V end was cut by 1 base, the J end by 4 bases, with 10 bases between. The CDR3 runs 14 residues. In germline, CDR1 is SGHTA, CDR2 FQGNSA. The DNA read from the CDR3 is TGTGCCAGCAGCTTAGGTCCCGTTCCCTATGGC. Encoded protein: CASSLGPVPYG. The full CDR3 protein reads CASSLGPVPYGYTF.

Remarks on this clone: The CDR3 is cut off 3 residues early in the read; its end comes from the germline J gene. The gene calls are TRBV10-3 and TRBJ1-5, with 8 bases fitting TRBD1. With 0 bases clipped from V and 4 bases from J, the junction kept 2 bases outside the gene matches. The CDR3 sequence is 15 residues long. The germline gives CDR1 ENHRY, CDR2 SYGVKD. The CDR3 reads CAISESTGGNQPQHF. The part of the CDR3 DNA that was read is TGTGCCATCAGTGAGTCTACAGGGGGAAATCAGCCC.